One and the same sample provided the 14 T cell receptor beta chains below, sequenced in a study of blood T cell repertoires in COVID-19. Repertoires were generated with immunoSEQ multiplex PCR, while TCRdb's copy carries only in-frame clones and drops some. This table holds roughly 220,000 clones, around four fifths found once. The sequencing input was peripheral blood. The receptors here all came from a man younger than 40 with active or convalescent COVID-19.

The rearrangement uses TRBV7-2 and TRBJ2-7; 9 bases map to TRBD2. The CDR3 contains 15 residues. The V gene end was trimmed by 4 bases and the J gene end by 0 bases; junction bases not matched to a gene: 4. Per germline, CDR1 SGHTA and CDR2 FQGNSA. The CDR3 DNA sequence: TGTGCCAGCAGCTCTGGACTAGCGAGCTCCTACGAGCAGTACTTC. Translating gives CASSSGLASSYEQYF.

The chain carries TRBV2 and TRBJ1-6; 7 bases agree with TRBD1. Trimming removed 6 bases from V and 5 bases from J; junction bases left unmatched: 4. This CDR3 is 14 amino acids long. CDR1 and CDR2 from the germline V gene are SNHLY and FYNNEI. The CDR3 here is CASSGQADNSPLHF. DNA for the CDR3: TGTGCCAGCAGCGGACAGGCGGATAATTCACCCCTCCACTTT.

The chain links TRBV29-1 to TRBJ2-1, with 13 bases aligning to TRBD2. From germline, CDR1 is SQVTM and CDR2 ANQGSEA. This CDR3 has 15 amino acids. Losses at the gene ends were 7 bases for V and 7 bases for J; bases not matched to a gene: 10. CDR3 sequence reads: CSATRLAGGGNEQFF. The DNA of the CDR3 is TGCAGCGCCACAAGACTAGCGGGAGGAGGGAATGAGCAGTTCTTC.

This chain's CDR3 is CASSPGQGLQETQYF. CDR3 DNA: TGTGCCAGTAGTCCGGGACAGGGGTTACAAGAGACCCAGTACTTC. V gene TRBV19 combines with J gene TRBJ2-5; 10 bases match TRBD1. After removal of 5 bases from V and 2 bases from J, the junction contained 5 bases not matched to a gene. This CDR3 has 15 amino acids. Germline-derived CDR1 and CDR2 are LNHDA and SQIVND (reference sequence).

The rearrangement links TRBV30 to TRBJ2-7, with 11 bases that match TRBD2. The CDR3 spans 13 residues. V lost 6 bases and J lost 2; bases outside the gene matches: 3. Germline-derived CDR1 and CDR2 are GTSNPN and SVGIG (reference sequence). The CDR3 bases are TGTGCCTGTTCGACTAGCGGGACCTACGAGCAGTACTTC. Translating it yields CACSTSGTYEQYF.

The chain recombines TRBV13 with TRBJ2-2; TRBD1 matches at 8 bases. This CDR3 is 16 amino acids long. CDR1 is PRHDT and CDR2 is FYEKMQ in the germline V gene (reference sequence). V was clipped by 3 bases and J by 3 bases; unmatched bases: 6. The CDR3 protein is CASSFETGEDTGELFF. The CDR3 region has the DNA TGTGCCAGCAGCTTCGAGACAGGGGAGGACACCGGGGAGCTGTTTTTT.

The chain recombines TRBV9 with TRBJ2-3; a possible D gene is TRBD2 (7 bases). There are 15 residues in the CDR3. Trimming took off 5 bases at V and 0 bases at J, with 13 bases between the two ends. The V gene's germline CDR1 is SGDLS and CDR2 YYNGEE. In DNA form, the CDR3 reads TGTGCCAGCAGTCGGGGGGCGGAAAGCACAGATACGCAGTATTTT. It encodes CASSRGAESTDTQYF.

V gene TRBV9 combines with J gene TRBJ2-3; possibly TRBD2 for D (6 bases). The germline V and J ends were trimmed by 0 bases and 6 bases, with 20 bases remaining between them. Germline loops: CDR1 SGDLS, CDR2 YYNGEE. The CDR3 totals 17 residues. The CDR3: CASSVVGLGGGMDTQYF. DNA for the CDR3: TGTGCCAGCAGCGTAGTCGGTTTGGGGGGAGGAATGGATACGCAGTATTTT.

This clone was counted once. V and J are TRBV25-1 and TRBJ2-5; D uncertain. CDR1 and CDR2 (germline): MGHDK, SYGVNS. This CDR3 is built from 16 residues. V lost 3 bases, J lost 5 bases, and 19 bases lay in between. This chain's CDR3 is CASSDYEASGWETQYF. CDR3 nucleotide sequence: TGTGCCAGCAGTGATTACGAAGCTTCGGGTTGGGAGACCCAGTACTTC. The full variable domain, completed using reference TRBV25-1 and TRBJ2-5, is EADIYQTPRYLVIGTGKKITLECSQTMGHDKMYWYQQDPGMELHLIHYSYGVNSTEKGDLSSESTVSRIRTEHFPLTLESARPSHTSQYLCASSDYEASGWETQYFGPGTRLLVL.

The V and J genes are TRBV15 and TRBJ2-7, with a weak D call TRBD1 (6 bases). CDR1 is LNHNV and CDR2 is YYDKDF in the germline V gene (reference sequence). This CDR3 has 15 amino acids. V lost 5 bases to trimming and J lost 6 bases, with 20 bases between them. This CDR3 is CATSGPGQQLGEQYF. The CDR3 DNA reads TGTGCCACCAGCGGACCGGGACAACAGTTAGGCGAGCAGTACTTC.

This sequence joins TRBV6-5 and TRBJ2-7, with TRBD2 identical over 10 bases. From germline, CDR1 is MNHEY and CDR2 SVGAGI. The CDR3 covers 14 residues. Unmatched junction bases numbered 9, after V lost 8 bases and J lost 5 bases. The CDR3 is CASPTTSGDHEQYF. The CDR3 nucleotides read TGTGCCAGCCCCACCACTAGCGGGGACCACGAGCAGTACTTC.

CDR3 protein: CASRIGTPLNTEAFF. The CDR3 DNA reads as TGTGCCAGCAGGATTGGGACACCCCTGAACACTGAAGCTTTCTTT. This chain joins TRBV6-5 and TRBJ1-1; D is perhaps TRBD1 (6 bases). Germline V gene data show CDR1 as MNHEY and CDR2 as SVGAGI. Between the trimmed V and J ends, which lost 6 bases and 0 bases, there was a span of 14 bases. This CDR3 is 15 amino acids long.

The V gene is TRBV4-2, the J gene TRBJ2-5; TRBD2 might be the D (5 bases). Trimming cost V 1 base and J 5 bases, with 23 bases left between them. The CDR3 has 18 residues. Per the germline V gene, CDR1 is LGHNA and CDR2 is YNFKEQ. In DNA, the CDR3 is TGTGCCAGCAGCCAAGTATTAGCCCTAGCCCCCAGCGTGGAGACCCAGTACTTC. Residues: CASSQVLALAPSVETQYF.

This clone was recorded once. The genes are TRBV6-5 and TRBJ2-2; D is possibly TRBD1 (6 bases). Germline V gives CDR1 MNHEY, CDR2 SVGAGI. The V end lost 11 bases, the J end lost 2 bases, and 12 bases lay between the germline ends. The length of the CDR3 is 13 residues. Here the CDR3 reads CAALGANTGELFF. In DNA, the CDR3 is TGTGCCGCTCTGGGGGCAAACACCGGGGAGCTGTTTTTT.